These 19 T cell receptor beta chains came from one sample sequenced in a study of T cell repertoires in cytomegalovirus infection. TCRdb re-analysed the reads in MiXCR, keeping a single row per CDR3 protein. The data contain around 500,000 distinct CDR3 sequences, approximately 46% of them singletons. No cognate antigen is known for these TCRs. Sequences were derived from cultured PBMCs, sampled from culture after CMV antigen stimulation. These TCRs come from a human donor in good health (CMV status not recorded). Some clones in this sample may be carry-over from other donors' samples.

CDR3 loop: CAISPGTGIRVQYF. The CDR3 nucleotides are TGTGCCATCAGCCCCGGGACAGGTATACGAGTGCAGTACTTC. V gene TRBV10-3 combines with J gene TRBJ2-7; TRBD1 agrees at 8 bases. Germline V gene sequence: CDR1 ENHRY, CDR2 SYGVKD. Unmatched junction bases numbered 13, after V lost 6 bases and J lost 9 bases. The CDR3 sequence is 14 residues long.

CDR3 amino acids: CASSGSVGTKNIQYF. The CDR3 DNA sequence: TGTGCCAGCAGCGGGTCCGTGGGAACCAAAAACATTCAGTACTTC. The V gene is TRBV11-2, the J gene TRBJ2-4; D is unclear. This CDR3 spans 15 amino acids. Germline CDR1 SGHAT, CDR2 FQNNGV. V gave up 5 bases and J gave up 2 bases, with 13 bases separating them. Complete variable domain (other parts from reference TRBV11-2 and TRBJ2-4): EAGVAQSPRYKIIEKRQSVAFWCNPISGHATLYWYQQILGQGPKLLIQFQNNGVVDDSQLPKDRFSAERLKGVDSTLKIQPAKLEDSAVYLCASSGSVGTKNIQYFGAGTRLSVL.

The chain carries TRBV4-2 and TRBJ1-2; a possible D gene is TRBD1 (6 bases). This CDR3 has 15 residues. Trimming cost V 4 bases and J 6 bases, with 18 bases left between them. From germline, CDR1 is LGHNA and CDR2 YNFKEQ. The CDR3 spells CASSPVEGRGNGYTF. In DNA form, the CDR3 reads TGTGCCAGCAGCCCAGTTGAAGGCAGGGGCAATGGCTACACCTTC.

The chain links TRBV15 to TRBJ1-5; D is uncertain. V lost 0 bases and J lost 9, with 12 bases in between. Germline loops: CDR1 LNHNV, CDR2 YYDKDF (reference sequence). The CDR3 has 14 amino acids. The CDR3 DNA follows: TGTGCCACCAGCAGAGATCGGGGTATCGGGCCCCAGCATTTT. Its protein is CATSRDRGIGPQHF.

This clonotype occurred many times. The rearrangement joins TRBV7-2 to TRBJ2-5; the D gene is possibly TRBD2 (5 bases). The CDR3 is 16 residues long. Germline V lookup: CDR1 SGHTA, CDR2 FQGNSA. The V end was cut by 5 bases, the J end by 5 bases, with 21 bases between. As DNA, the CDR3 is TGTGCCAGCAGCCTCTGGAGTAGCCCCCCGGGGGAGACCCAGTACTTC. It specifies CASSLWSSPPGETQYF.

The chain joins TRBV19 to TRBJ2-2; D is possibly TRBD2 (6 bases). The CDR3 has 17 residues. Per the germline V gene, CDR1 is LNHDA and CDR2 is SQIVND (reference sequence). The V end was cut by 5 bases, the J end by 0 bases, with 16 bases between. CDR3 nucleotide sequence: TGTGCCAGTAGTCTCAGTCTCGGAGGGCCGAACACCGGGGAGCTGTTTTTT. This gives the protein CASSLSLGGPNTGELFF.

The chain carries TRBV28 and TRBJ2-7; D may be TRBD1 or TRBD2 (5 bases each). Germline V lookup: CDR1 MDHEN, CDR2 SYDVKM. The CDR3 is 12 residues long. The V and J ends lost 6 bases and 13 bases respectively, with 19 bases between them. The CDR3 nucleotides are TGTGCCAGCAGCTCGCCAACCCGGGACGTATACTTC. It encodes CASSSPTRDVYF.

The J gene is TRBJ1-2, the V gene TRBV29-1; 7 bases map to TRBD1. This CDR3 region has 15 residues. The germline V gene has CDR1 SQVTM and CDR2 ANQGSEA. J gave up 0 bases and V 3 bases, and 7 bases lay outside the gene matches. The CDR3 region is CSVEGGTATNYGYTF. As DNA, the CDR3 is TGCAGCGTTGAGGGGGGGACAGCTACTAACTATGGCTACACCTTC.

This clonotype was picked up a small number of times. CDR3 DNA sequence: TGTGCCAGCAGTTACCAGACAATCCTAGGCACTGAAGCTTTCTTT. Protein: CASSYQTILGTEAFF. The chain combines TRBV6-5 with TRBJ1-1, with D uncertain. Per germline, CDR1 MNHEY and CDR2 SVGAGI. V was shortened by 2 bases and J by 4 bases, with 14 bases between the two germline ends. This CDR3 has 15 amino acids.

This clonotype was detected only a few times. The V call is TRBV7-9, the J call TRBJ1-2, with D unclear. The CDR3 sequence is 15 residues long. The germline V and J ends were trimmed by 6 bases and 8 bases, with 22 bases remaining between them. Germline values: CDR1 SEHNR, CDR2 FQNEAQ (reference sequence). The CDR3 spells CASSTSPGMTAGYTF. The CDR3 DNA reads as TGTGCCAGCAGTACAAGCCCGGGCATGACCGCGGGCTACACCTTC.

The J gene is TRBJ2-1, the V gene TRBV4-3; 12 bases line up with TRBD2. This CDR3 contains 18 residues. Germline CDR1 and CDR2: LGHNA and YSLEER. The V gene end was trimmed by 4 bases and the J gene end by 7 bases; junction bases not matched to a gene: 14. CDR3 region: CASSLGRTGTSGSNEQFF. Here the CDR3 DNA reads TGCGCCAGCAGCCTTGGACGTACCGGGACTAGCGGGTCAAATGAGCAGTTCTTC.

This clonotype was counted once. This chain connects TRBV2 to TRBJ2-1; 8 positions agree with TRBD2. The CDR3 extends over 12 amino acids. Germline CDR1 SNHLY, CDR2 FYNNEI. The trim removed 4 bases at V and 9 bases at J, leaving 2 bases unmatched. The CDR3 nucleotides are TGTGCCAGCAGTGCCGGGGGGGGTGAGCAGTTCTTC. Amino acid sequence: CASSAGGGEQFF.

This clonotype was counted at least ten times. The CDR3 region has the DNA TGTGCCAGCAGCCACAGACAGGGTTTGCTGTTTTTT. Protein product: CASSHRQGLLFF. The chain carries TRBV7-8 and TRBJ1-4; 7 bases line up with TRBD1. The CDR3 runs 12 residues. V shed 5 bases, J shed 14 bases, and the junction held 8 bases outside the gene matches. In germline, CDR1 is SGHVS, CDR2 FQNEAQ.

This clonotype was recorded once. The genes are TRBV4-3 and TRBJ1-2; D perhaps matches TRBD1 (6 bases). From germline, CDR1 is LGHNA and CDR2 YSLEER. CDR3 length equals 15 residues. Trimming removed 0 bases at V and 8 bases at J, with 16 bases between. This chain's CDR3 is CASSQEWAGAGGYTF. In nucleotides, the CDR3 is TGCGCCAGCAGCCAAGAATGGGCGGGGGCGGGCGGCTACACCTTC.

The gene calls are TRBV7-6 and TRBJ2-3; D is unclear. V was cut by 9 bases and J by 0 bases, with 16 bases left in between. This CDR3 contains 15 residues. Germline CDR1 and CDR2: SGHVS and FNYEAQ. In DNA, the CDR3 is TGTGCCAGTGACCAATCCGATGATAGCACAGATACGCAGTATTTT. This codes for CASDQSDDSTDTQYF.

This chain connects TRBV12-3 or TRBV12-4 to TRBJ1-2; D remains unclear. Trimming removed 3 bases from V and 4 bases from J, with 6 bases in between. There are 12 residues in the CDR3. This chain's CDR3 is CASSFWGYGYTF. In DNA, the CDR3 is TGTGCCAGCAGTTTCTGGGGCTATGGCTACACCTTC.

The chain couples TRBV2 to TRBJ2-7, with a possible D match to TRBD1 (5 bases). This CDR3 region has 12 residues. In germline, CDR1 is SNHLY, CDR2 FYNNEI. The V and J ends lost 7 bases and 5 bases respectively, with 12 bases between them. Written as DNA, the CDR3 is TGTGCCAGCATGGGGCGAAGGAACGAGCAGTACTTC. It codes for CASMGRRNEQYF.

Only a few counts were recorded for this clonotype. The gene calls are TRBV29-1 and TRBJ1-2; D might be TRBD1 (6 bases). Deletions cut 7 bases from V and 13 bases from J, with 19 bases between. CDR3 length: 11 amino acids. The germline CDR1 and CDR2 sequences are SQVTM and ANQGSEA. CDR3 residues: CSATGRLSPTF. The CDR3 DNA sequence: TGCAGCGCGACAGGTCGCCTAAGTCCCACCTTC.

The chain combines TRBV19 with TRBJ1-1; the match to TRBD1 covers 9 bases. CDR1 LNHDA and CDR2 SQIVND come from the germline V gene (reference sequence). This CDR3 has 15 residues. J was trimmed by 4 bases and V by 3 bases; bases with no gene match: 6. The CDR3: CASSMRDRASTEAFF. DNA of the CDR3: TGTGCCAGTAGTATGCGGGACAGGGCGTCCACTGAAGCTTTCTTT.